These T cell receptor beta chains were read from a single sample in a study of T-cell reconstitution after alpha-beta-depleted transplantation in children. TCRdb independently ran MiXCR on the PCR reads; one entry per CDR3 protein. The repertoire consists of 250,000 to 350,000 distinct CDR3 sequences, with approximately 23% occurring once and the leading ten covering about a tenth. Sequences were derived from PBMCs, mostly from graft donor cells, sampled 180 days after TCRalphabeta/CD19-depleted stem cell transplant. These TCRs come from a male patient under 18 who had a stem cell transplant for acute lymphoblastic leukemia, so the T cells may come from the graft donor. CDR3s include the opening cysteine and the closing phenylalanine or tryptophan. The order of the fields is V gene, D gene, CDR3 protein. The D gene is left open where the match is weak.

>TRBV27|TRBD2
CASSSGRLAGPYEQYF
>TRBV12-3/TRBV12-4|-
CASNGQYSNQPQHF
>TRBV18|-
CASSSLPMSSYNEQFF
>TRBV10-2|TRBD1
CASLKGQGNTEAFF
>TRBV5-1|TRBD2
CASSLGLAGGPGSYNEQFF
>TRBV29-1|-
CSVASYGRKETQYF
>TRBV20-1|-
CSAIPVGLEAFF
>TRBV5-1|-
CASSYWNEQFF
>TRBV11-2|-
CASSLGDNSPLHF
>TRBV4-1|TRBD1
CASSQGDRGKNQPQHF
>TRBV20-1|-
CSATPGLPQEQYF
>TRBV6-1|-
CASSSGQVMNTEAFF
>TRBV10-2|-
CASSESLNYEQYF
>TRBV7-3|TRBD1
CASSIAGTGYPDTQYF
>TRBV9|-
CASSPRGSSYSPLHF
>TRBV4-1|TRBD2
CASSQEAGGGYEQYF
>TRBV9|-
CASSVGDRGSTDTQYF
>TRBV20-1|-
CSATGTESRREQYF
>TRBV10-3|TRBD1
CAISERGQRSSGNTIYF
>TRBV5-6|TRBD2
CASSPVTSGRANEQFF
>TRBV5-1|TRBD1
CASSHMTGSRPDEQYF
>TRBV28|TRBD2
CASSLSTSGNRELFF
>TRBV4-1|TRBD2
CASSPREGGELFF
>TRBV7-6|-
CASSLGRIGTYEQYF
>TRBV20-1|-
CSASGRWETQYF
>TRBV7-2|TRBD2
CASSVLAGGPPNEQFF
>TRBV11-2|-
CASSLHRNTEAFF
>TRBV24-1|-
CATSDLSSLADTQYF
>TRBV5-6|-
CASSLGRTEAFF
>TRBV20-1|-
CSAIRTAFSGNTIYF
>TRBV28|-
CASSLWEAARGGSRYF
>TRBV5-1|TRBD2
CASSLAIGGEETQYF
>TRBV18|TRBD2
CASSLTLAGVTDTQYF
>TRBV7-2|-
CASGGGPGNTIYF
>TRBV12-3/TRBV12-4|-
CASSFIPGQGAFF
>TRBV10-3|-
CAISEPDYNEQFF
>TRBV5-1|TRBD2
CASSFGTKETQYF
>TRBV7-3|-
CASSLFRDTGAPAFF
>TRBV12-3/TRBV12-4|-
CASSFRRAVLGKGTDTQYF
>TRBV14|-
CASSPFRGQETQYF
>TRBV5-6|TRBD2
CASSLGGSGEQYF
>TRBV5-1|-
CASSPGQPNQPQHF
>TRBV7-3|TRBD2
CASSPSDAGGPTDTQYF
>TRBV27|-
CASSGWWEGHTEAFF
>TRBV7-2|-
CASRSGRRANIQYF
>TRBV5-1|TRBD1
CASSLPKPGQVNEQFF
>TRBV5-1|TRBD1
CASSSYRGREETQYF
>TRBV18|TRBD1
CASSPGQGMETQYF